This TCR beta chain is from a study of CD8 T cells in Susac syndrome. V lost 3 bases to trimming and J lost 6 bases, with 10 bases between them. The CDR3 runs 13 residues. The RNA input was about 0.5 to 1 ug, and it was reverse transcribed with random hexamers. Multiplex PCR with immunoSEQ amplified the TCR beta CDR3 across 54 Vbeta and 13 Jbeta. TCRdb ran MiXCR on the immunoSEQ multiplex PCR reads and lists one entry per CDR3 protein. The profile shows about 240,000 distinct CDR3 sequences, 90% to 97% of them singletons. This sequence joins TRBV12-3 or TRBV12-4 and TRBJ2-3; D ambiguous. The sequencing sample was made of CD4+ T cells from PBMCs. The TCR sequence derives from a human donor with Susac syndrome. The CDR3 DNA reads TGTGCCAGCAGTTTTGGCGCCCCGGATACGCAGTATTTT. This gives the protein CASSFGAPDTQYF.